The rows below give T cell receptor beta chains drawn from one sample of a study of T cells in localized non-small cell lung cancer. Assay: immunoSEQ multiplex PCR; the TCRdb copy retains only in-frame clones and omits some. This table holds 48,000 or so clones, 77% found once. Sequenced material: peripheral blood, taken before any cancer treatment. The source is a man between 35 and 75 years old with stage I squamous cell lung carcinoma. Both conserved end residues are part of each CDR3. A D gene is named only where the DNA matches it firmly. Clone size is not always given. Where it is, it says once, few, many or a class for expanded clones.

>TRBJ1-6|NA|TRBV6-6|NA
TGTGCCAGCAGTACAAAGCCGGGCCTTAATTCACCCCTCCACTTT
CASSTKPGLNSPLHF
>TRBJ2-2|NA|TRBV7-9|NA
TGTGCCAGAGCCGAAGACCCGACCGGGGAGCTGTTTTTT
CARAEDPTGELFF
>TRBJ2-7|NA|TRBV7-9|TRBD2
TGTGCCAGCAGCACTGGACTAGTCGAGCAGTACTTC
CASSTGLVEQYF
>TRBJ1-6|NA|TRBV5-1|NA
TGCGCCAGCAAAGTTGACCCTAATGGGAATTCACCCCTCCACTTT
CASKVDPNGNSPLHF
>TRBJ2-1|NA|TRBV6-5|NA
TGTGCCAGCAGTTACTCCTACGGGTCGGACAATGAGCAGTTCTTC
CASSYSYGSDNEQFF
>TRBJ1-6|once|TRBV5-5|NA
TGTGCCAGCAGCTTGGGAGGATCCTATAATTCACCCCTCCACTTT
CASSLGGSYNSPLHF
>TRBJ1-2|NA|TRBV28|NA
TGTGCCAGCAGTTTAGCACAGGGCTATGGCTACACCTTC
CASSLAQGYGYTF
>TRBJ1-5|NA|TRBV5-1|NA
TGCGCCAGCAGCTTTAGAGCCGAGGATGGGTACCAGCCCCAGCATTTT
CASSFRAEDGYQPQHF
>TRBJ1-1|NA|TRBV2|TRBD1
TGTGCCAGCAGCGCCAGGGGGCCGAACACTGAAGCTTTCTTT
CASSARGPNTEAFF
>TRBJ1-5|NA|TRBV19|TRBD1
TGTGCCAGTAGTATAGCAGGAAGGGGGCGAAGCAATCAGCCCCAGCATTTT
CASSIAGRGRSNQPQHF
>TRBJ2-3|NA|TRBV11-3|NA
TGTGCCAGCAGCTTAGGTTGGTCGGGCAGGGGCACAGATACGCAGTATTTT
CASSLGWSGRGTDTQYF
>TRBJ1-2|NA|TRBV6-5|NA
TGTGCCAGCATCCTGCAGGGTCCTAACTATGGCTACACCTTC
CASILQGPNYGYTF
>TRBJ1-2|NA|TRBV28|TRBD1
TGTGCCAGCACCCCTATGACCGGACAGGGCTATGGCTACACCTTC
CASTPMTGQGYGYTF
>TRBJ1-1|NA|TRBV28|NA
TGTGCCAGCAGTCCCCCGTTGTTCGTCACTGAAGCTTTCTTT
CASSPPLFVTEAFF
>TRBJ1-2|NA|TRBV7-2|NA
TGTGCCAGCAGCTTAGATCTGGGGATGAGTGGCTACACCTTC
CASSLDLGMSGYTF
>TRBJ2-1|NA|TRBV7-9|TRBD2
TGTGCCAGCAGCCCCCGGACTAGCGGGGGGCACTCCTACAATGAGCAGTTCTTC
CASSPRTSGGHSYNEQFF
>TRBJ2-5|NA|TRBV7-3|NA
TGTGCCAGCAGCTTATCAGGGACGGCTAGGACGGAGACCCAGTACTTC
CASSLSGTARTETQYF
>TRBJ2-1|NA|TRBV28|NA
TGTGCCAGCAGTTTATCGGGGAATCATGAGCAGTTCTTC
CASSLSGNHEQFF
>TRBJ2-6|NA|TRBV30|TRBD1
TGTGCCTGGAGGAGGGGGCGCCTTGGGGCCAACGTCCTGACTTTC
CAWRRGRLGANVLTF
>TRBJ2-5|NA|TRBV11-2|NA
TGTGCCAGCAGTCGGGACTTCTCCCCCAAAGAGACCCAGTACTTC
CASSRDFSPKETQYF
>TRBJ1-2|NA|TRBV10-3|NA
TGTGCCATCCTCCTGGGGAGTGGCTATGGCTACACCTTC
CAILLGSGYGYTF
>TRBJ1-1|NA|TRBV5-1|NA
TGCGCCAGCAGTGTGGGCCAGCTTGGGACTGAAGCTTTCTTT
CASSVGQLGTEAFF
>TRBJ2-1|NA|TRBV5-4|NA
TGTGCCAGCCCCTCGGGACTTACTAATGAGCAGTTCTTC
CASPSGLTNEQFF
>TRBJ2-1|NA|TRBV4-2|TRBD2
TGTGCCAGCAGCTTTCTAGCGGGGGCCAATGAGCAGTTCTTC
CASSFLAGANEQFF
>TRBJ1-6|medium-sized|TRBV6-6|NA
TGTGCCAGCAGCGAACAGGGCCAAGGAAATTCACCCCTCCACTTT
CASSEQGQGNSPLHF
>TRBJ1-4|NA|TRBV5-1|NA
TGCGCCAGCAGCTCGAGGACGGGAGGAGAAAAACTGTTTTTT
CASSSRTGGEKLFF
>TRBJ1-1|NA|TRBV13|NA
TGTGCCAGCAGCTTAGTCCAGACCATGAACACTGAAGCTTTCTTT
CASSLVQTMNTEAFF
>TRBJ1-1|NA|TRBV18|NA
TGTGCCAGCTCACCTCAAAAGAACACTGAAGCTTTCTTT
CASSPQKNTEAFF
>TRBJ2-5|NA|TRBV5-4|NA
TGTGCCAGCAACTCCAGGGGAGAGACCCAGTACTTC
CASNSRGETQYF
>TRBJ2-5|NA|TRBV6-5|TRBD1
TGTGCCAGCAGTTACGACGGGACGGCCCAGGGGGCCCAGTACTTC
CASSYDGTAQGAQYF
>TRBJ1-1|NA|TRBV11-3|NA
TGTGCCAGCAGCCAGGGTAGGGATGAAGCTTTCTTT
CASSQGRDEAFF
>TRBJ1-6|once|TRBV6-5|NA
TGTGCCAGCAGTTACGGAAGGATCGGGAGTTCACCCCTCCACTTT
CASSYGRIGSSPLHF
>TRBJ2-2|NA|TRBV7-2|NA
TGTGCCAGCAGCTTTGCCCGGAACACCGGGGAGCTGTTTTTT
CASSFARNTGELFF
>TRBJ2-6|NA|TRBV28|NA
TGTGCCAGCAGTTTTCTAGGGACTGGGGCCAACGTCCTGACTTTC
CASSFLGTGANVLTF
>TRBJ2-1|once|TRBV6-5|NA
TGTGCCAGCAGTTACTCGACGGGAAATGAGCAGTTCTTC
CASSYSTGNEQFF
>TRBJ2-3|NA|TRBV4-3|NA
TGCGCCAGCAGCCAGGACCGAGCCACAGATACGCAGTATTTT
CASSQDRATDTQYF
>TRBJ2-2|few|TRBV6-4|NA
TGTGCCAGCACTTCGAGTCCCGGGACCGGGGAGCTGTTTTTT
CASTSSPGTGELFF
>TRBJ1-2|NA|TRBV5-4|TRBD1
TGTGCCAGCAGCTTGCCCGTCAGGGGGCAAGGCTACACCTTC
CASSLPVRGQGYTF
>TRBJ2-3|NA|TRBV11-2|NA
TGTGCCAGCAGCCTAATGACACCTACAGATACGCAGTATTTT
CASSLMTPTDTQYF
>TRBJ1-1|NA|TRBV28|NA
TGTGCCAGCAGTACCCCGACGGGGGAAGCTTTCTTT
CASSTPTGEAFF